The 25 T cell receptor beta chains presented below share a single source sample, sequenced in a study of blood T cell repertoires in COVID-19. Profiled with immunoSEQ multiplex PCR; TCRdb holds only in-frame clones, not every one. The sample has over 300,000 clones; about 83% are singletons. Sample: peripheral blood. These receptor sequences come from a woman between 45 and 60 years old with acute or convalescent COVID-19.

The chain joins TRBV9 to TRBJ2-7, with D perhaps TRBD1 (6 bases). With 0 bases removed from V and 0 bases from J, the gap between germline ends came to 10 bases. Per germline, CDR1 SGDLS and CDR2 YYNGEE. This CDR3 spans 15 amino acids. Written as DNA, the CDR3 is TGTGCCAGCAGCGTAGGGGACATCCCCTCCTACGAGCAGTACTTC. It is translated as CASSVGDIPSYEQYF. Full variable domain (rest looked up from reference TRBV9 and TRBJ2-7): DSGVTQTPKHLITATGQRVTLRCSPRSGDLSVYWYQQSLDQGLQFLIQYYNGEERAKGNILERFSAQQFPDLHSELNLSSLELGDSALYFCASSVGDIPSYEQYFGPGTRLTVT.

The V call is TRBV6-4, the J call TRBJ2-3, with 8 bases that match TRBD1. Germline V gene data show CDR1 as MRHNA and CDR2 as SNTAGT. Unmatched junction bases numbered 7, after V lost 6 bases and J lost 2 bases. The CDR3 runs 15 residues. For the CDR3, the DNA is TGTGCCAGCAGGGCCCAGGGGGCAATCACAGATACGCAGTATTTT. It specifies CASRAQGAITDTQYF.

This sequence joins TRBV19 and TRBJ1-3, with unresolved D. V was cut by 8 bases and J by 1 base, with 6 bases left in between. CDR3 length equals 12 residues. Germline lookup yields CDR1 LNHDA and CDR2 SQIVND (reference sequence). CDR3 residues: CASGSSGNTIYF. The DNA of the CDR3 is TGTGCCAGTGGCAGTTCTGGAAACACCATATATTTT.

The J gene is TRBJ1-1, the V gene TRBV30; D is possibly TRBD1 (6 bases). Germline V gene sequence: CDR1 GTSNPN, CDR2 SVGIG (reference sequence). This CDR3 comprises 11 residues. Trimming stripped 2 bases from V and 11 bases from J, with 12 bases between. CDR3 DNA: TGTGCCTGGAGTCTCACAGGGATGGCTTTCTTT. This encodes CAWSLTGMAFF.

The rearrangement joins TRBV10-3 to TRBJ2-2; possible D gene TRBD2, 6 bases. From germline, CDR1 is ENHRY and CDR2 SYGVKD. V dropped 10 bases and J dropped 0 bases, with 15 bases sitting between them. CDR3 length equals 15 residues. This chain's CDR3 is CATGGAPANTGELFF. The DNA for the CDR3 is TGTGCCACCGGAGGGGCCCCCGCGAACACCGGGGAGCTGTTTTTT.

The CDR3 reads CASSEFTTGAFF. CDR3 bases: TGTGCCAGCAGTGAATTTACGACAGGAGCTTTCTTT. The chain joins TRBV6-1 to TRBJ1-1; weak D call: TRBD1 (6 bases). V was shortened by 2 bases and J by 10 bases, with 11 bases between the two germline ends. CDR1 and CDR2 from the germline V gene are MNHNS and SASEGT. This CDR3 is 12 amino acids long.

The rearrangement links TRBV7-2 to TRBJ2-5, with 8 positions matching TRBD2. CDR1 and CDR2 (germline): SGHTA, FQGNSA. The CDR3 spans 15 residues. J gave up 4 bases and V 1 base, and 5 bases lay outside the gene matches. The CDR3 region has the DNA TGTGCCAGCAGCTTAGGCGGGACTAGGATAGAGACCCAGTACTTC. Translating gives CASSLGGTRIETQYF.

The chain joins TRBV6-2 or TRBV6-3 to TRBJ1-4; TRBD1 might be the D (6 bases). The CDR3 has 16 residues. Germline CDR1 is MNHEY and CDR2 is SVGEGT. The V gene lost 4 bases and the J gene lost 0 bases, with 12 bases spanning the gap. The CDR3 sequence is CASSSMQGTTNEKLFF. Here the CDR3 DNA reads TGTGCCAGCAGTTCGATGCAGGGGACAACTAATGAAAAACTGTTTTTT.

The genes are TRBV6-5 and TRBJ2-5; D is possibly TRBD2 (6 bases). Germline CDR1 is MNHEY and CDR2 is SVGAGI. CDR3 length: 15 residues. The V and J ends lost 0 bases and 5 bases respectively, with 13 bases between them. CDR3 DNA: TGTGCCAGCAGTTACTCGCGAGGAGGGTGGGAGACCCAGTACTTC. It encodes CASSYSRGGWETQYF.

This clone was detected once. The chain carries TRBV10-3 and TRBJ1-1, with 8 nucleotides matching TRBD1. CDR3 length: 14 residues. The ends lost 6 bases at V and 5 bases at J; junction bases unmatched: 8. Germline CDR1 is ENHRY and CDR2 is SYGVKD. Here the CDR3 reads CAIREGTGGTEAFF. CDR3 nucleotide sequence: TGTGCCATCAGGGAGGGGACAGGAGGGACTGAAGCTTTCTTT.

Only one count was recorded for this clone. V and J are TRBV5-4 and TRBJ2-5; no reliable D call. CDR1 is SGHNT and CDR2 is YYREEE in the germline V gene (reference sequence). Trimming took 4 bases from V and 4 from J, leaving 20 bases between them. This CDR3 has 16 amino acids. CDR3 region: CASSPGGSGSLETQYF. Written as DNA, the CDR3 is TGTGCCAGCAGCCCTGGCGGTTCCGGCAGTCTAGAGACCCAGTACTTC.

The gene calls are TRBV4-1 and TRBJ1-2; D ambiguous. The ends were cut back, 1 base at V and 5 bases at J, with 14 bases in the middle. This CDR3 is built from 15 residues. CDR1 is MGHRA and CDR2 is YSYEKL in the germline V gene. The CDR3: CASSQGGESSYGYTF. CDR3 coding DNA: TGCGCCAGCAGCCAAGGCGGAGAGTCATCTTATGGCTACACCTTC.

This clone has only a few counts. This chain connects TRBV7-2 to TRBJ1-5, with D tentatively TRBD1 (6 bases). The V gene lost 5 bases and the J gene lost 5 bases, with 10 bases spanning the gap. The germline gives CDR1 SGHTA, CDR2 FQGNSA. The CDR3 is 13 residues long. The CDR3 bases are TGTGCCAGCAGCCAGTACAGGGATCAGCCCCAGCATTTT. Protein: CASSQYRDQPQHF.

The CDR3 coding sequence is TGTGCCAGTAGTATTAGGGACAGGGAAGATACGCAGTATTTT. The encoded protein is CASSIRDREDTQYF. The V and J genes are TRBV19 and TRBJ2-3, with 9 bases that match TRBD1. The CDR3 sequence is 14 residues long. The V gene end was trimmed by 3 bases and the J gene end by 5 bases; junction bases not matched to a gene: 3. CDR1 is LNHDA, CDR2 SQIVND, per germline (reference sequence).

The chain couples TRBV12-1 to TRBJ2-7; the table's D call of TRBD1 was not tested on the DNA. TRBV12-1 is a recognized pseudogene. This CDR3 comprises 16 residues. The CDR3 region is CASSFARFGRVNEQYV. The CDR3 nucleotides are TGTGCCAGCAGCTTTGCGCGTTTCGGCAGGGTGAACGAGCAGTACGTC.

V and J are TRBV20-1 and TRBJ2-1, with 7 bases lining up with TRBD2. This CDR3 spans 14 amino acids. Germline CDR1 is DFQATT and CDR2 is SNEGSKA (reference sequence). The V segment lost 3 bases and the J segment 4 bases; nucleotides outside the gene matches: 6. The CDR3 reads CSASYSGAYNEQFF. The CDR3 nucleotides read TGCAGTGCTAGTTACAGCGGGGCTTACAATGAGCAGTTCTTC.

This chain links TRBV3-1 (or the pseudogene TRBV3-2) with TRBJ2-7; maybe TRBD1 (6 bases). The CDR3 has 12 amino acids. Deletions cut 4 bases from V and 9 bases from J, with 13 bases between. Germline V lookup: CDR1 LGHDT, CDR2 YNNKEL (reference sequence). DNA for the CDR3: TGTGCCAGCAGCCTGGGACAAAGCAGGCAGTACGTC. It is translated as CASSLGQSRQYV.

This rearrangement joins TRBV7-2 to TRBJ1-3; D possibly corresponds to TRBD1 (5 bases). The CDR3 covers 15 residues. V lost 3 bases and J 6 bases, leaving 15 bases between the germline ends. In germline, CDR1 is SGHTA, CDR2 FQGNSA. The CDR3 protein is CASSFNPSGENTIYF. CDR3 in DNA: TGTGCCAGCAGCTTCAACCCCTCGGGGGAAAACACCATATATTTT.

This rearrangement joins TRBV19 to TRBJ1-2; D may be TRBD1 (5 bases). The CDR3 is 17 amino acids. The germline V gene encodes CDR1 LNHDA and CDR2 SQIVND (reference sequence). V was trimmed by 3 bases and J by 3 bases, leaving 20 bases between them. CDR3 in DNA: TGTGCCAGTAGTATCATTGGTTCGGGCAGGGCCTACTATGGCTACACCTTC. Translated: CASSIIGSGRAYYGYTF.

This clone came up once. The J gene is TRBJ1-5, the V gene TRBV19, with a weak D call TRBD1 (5 bases). Germline-derived CDR1 and CDR2 are LNHDA and SQIVND (reference sequence). Trimming removed 3 bases at V and 7 bases at J, with 13 bases between. The CDR3 has 14 amino acids. The CDR3 region is CASSIRRVWQPQHF. In DNA form, the CDR3 reads TGTGCCAGTAGTATCCGCAGGGTATGGCAGCCCCAGCATTTT.

The chain is built from TRBV6-5 and TRBJ1-4; the D is unclear. V was clipped by 8 bases and J by 4 bases, with 14 bases between them. The CDR3 is 14 amino acids. CDR1 is MNHEY and CDR2 is SVGAGI in the germline V gene. CDR3 region: CASGRGPYNEKLFF. CDR3 sequence (DNA): TGTGCCAGCGGTCGAGGGCCCTATAATGAAAAACTGTTTTTT.

V is TRBV11-2 and J is TRBJ1-3; 7 nucleotides align to TRBD1. The J segment lost 0 bases and the V segment lost 3 bases, leaving 2 bases of the junction unmatched. The CDR3 contains 15 residues. CDR1 and CDR2 from the germline V gene are SGHAT and FQNNGV. The CDR3 loop reads CASSLGQSSGNTIYF. DNA for the CDR3: TGTGCCAGCAGCTTGGGACAGAGCTCTGGAAACACCATATATTTT.

J is TRBJ1-2 and V is TRBV6-5; 9 nucleotides match TRBD1. V was clipped by 7 bases and J by 5 bases; unmatched bases: 5. Germline CDR1 reads MNHEY; CDR2 reads SVGAGI. The length of the CDR3 is 13 residues. The CDR3 sequence: CASILTGGYGYTF. The CDR3 coding sequence is TGTGCCAGCATTTTGACAGGGGGGTATGGCTACACCTTC.

This chain connects TRBV7-9 to TRBJ2-7; 8 bases fit TRBD1. The CDR3 sequence is 11 residues long. V lost 5 bases, J lost 7 bases, and 1 base stayed unmatched. Germline V gene lookup returns CDR1 SEHNR and CDR2 FQNEAQ (reference sequence). The CDR3 reads CASSRTGEQYF. The DNA for the CDR3 is TGTGCCAGCAGCCGGACAGGGGAGCAGTACTTC.

The V call is TRBV6-5, the J call TRBJ1-2, with 7 bases aligning to TRBD1. V lost 6 bases to trimming and J lost 3 bases; unmatched junction nucleotides: 7. The CDR3 covers 14 residues. Germline V gives CDR1 MNHEY, CDR2 SVGAGI. Here the CDR3 DNA reads TGTGCCAGCAGGCGGCCCGGGACAGACTATGGCTACACCTTC. Translating it yields CASRRPGTDYGYTF.